The next 19 T cell receptor beta chains were all read from a single sample in a study of regulatory T cells in long-lasting Graves disease. The TCR beta library used iRepertoire HTBI primers with Arm-PCR amplification of CDR3. TCRdb passed the multiplex PCR reads through MiXCR, listing each CDR3 protein once. The table records about 310,000 distinct CDR3 sequences, around 21% of them present only once. The time point denotes: persistent/refractory GD, antithyroid drugs over 5 years with positive TRAb. The TCR library used RNA extracted from PBMCs. This material consisted of peripheral blood mononuclear cells (PBMCs), taken when the disease was refractory, from a patient treated with antithyroid drugs. The origin of the receptors is a female donor with Graves disease.

The chain couples TRBV5-1 to TRBJ2-2; D gene unclear. Germline CDR1 is SGHRS and CDR2 is YFSETQ. The CDR3 extends over 15 amino acids. V lost 2 bases, J lost 1 base, and 9 bases lay in between. CDR3 region: CASSFSRENTGELFF. The CDR3 DNA is TGCGCCAGCAGCTTCTCTCGAGAGAACACCGGGGAGCTGTTTTTT.

The V gene is TRBV5-1, the J gene TRBJ2-5; the match to TRBD1 covers 9 bases. The germline CDR1 and CDR2 sequences are SGHRS and YFSETQ. The V and J ends lost 5 bases and 4 bases, in that order; junction bases with no gene match: 6. The CDR3 is 14 residues long. CDR3 coding DNA: TGCGCCAGCAGTGGACAGGGGCAGGGAGAGACCCAGTACTTC. This codes for CASSGQGQGETQYF.

This chain connects TRBV4-1 to TRBJ1-5; D gene unclear. V dropped 0 bases and J dropped 6 bases, with 6 bases sitting between them. CDR1 is MGHRA, CDR2 YSYEKL, per germline. This CDR3 is 13 amino acids long. The CDR3 region has the DNA TGCGCCAGCAGCCAAGAACCGGTTCAGCCCCAGCATTTT. Residues: CASSQEPVQPQHF.

This clonotype was found many times. V gene TRBV12-3 or TRBV12-4 combines with J gene TRBJ1-2; possibly TRBD1 for D (6 bases). The germline V and J ends were trimmed by 5 bases and 2 bases, with 15 bases remaining between them. This CDR3 region has 15 residues. CDR3 nucleotide sequence: TGTGCCAGCAGTCCGGAGACAGGAGGGAACTATGGCTACACCTTC. This gives the protein CASSPETGGNYGYTF.

The genes are TRBV28 and TRBJ2-1; D possibly corresponds to TRBD1 (5 bases). Trimming left V 8 bases short and J 10 bases short, with 18 bases between. The CDR3 has 13 amino acids. Germline values: CDR1 MDHEN, CDR2 SYDVKM. In nucleotides, the CDR3 is TGTGCCAGCGCTAAAGTAAGGGGTAGGGAGCAGTTCTTC. It codes for CASAKVRGREQFF. The entire variable domain, with the rest obtained from reference TRBV28 and TRBJ2-1, is as follows: DVKVTQSSRYLVKRTGEKVFLECVQDMDHENMFWYRQDPGLGLRLIYFSYDVKMKEKGDIPEGYSVSREKKERFSLILESASTNQTSMYLCASAKVRGREQFFGPGTRLTVL.

This clonotype was seen more than once but under ten times. This chain connects TRBV4-3 to TRBJ2-7, with 9 bases aligning to TRBD1. Trimming cost V 0 bases and J 1 base; bases outside gene matches: 10. Germline V gene sequence: CDR1 LGHNA, CDR2 YSLEER. CDR3 length: 18 residues. The CDR3 coding sequence is TGCGCCAGCAGCCAAGATTTCCATGTAGGACAGGGGTCCTACGAGCAGTACTTC. Translating gives CASSQDFHVGQGSYEQYF.

This clonotype was seen many times. The chain uses TRBV28 and TRBJ1-1; the D is unclear. The ends were cut back, 6 bases at V and 0 bases at J, with 5 bases in the middle. This CDR3 has 12 amino acids. CDR1 MDHEN and CDR2 SYDVKM come from the germline V gene. CDR3 loop: CASRPLNTEAFF. The CDR3 DNA reads as TGTGCCAGCAGACCGCTGAACACTGAAGCTTTCTTT.

This clonotype came up many times. The rearrangement joins TRBV28 to TRBJ2-5, with 10 bases matching TRBD1. The CDR3 covers 15 residues. Germline V gene lookup returns CDR1 MDHEN and CDR2 SYDVKM. The J segment lost 3 bases and the V segment lost 6 bases, leaving 7 bases of the junction unmatched. CDR3 sequence: CASSPAGTGEETQYF. In nucleotides, the CDR3 is TGTGCCAGCAGCCCAGCCGGGACAGGGGAAGAGACCCAGTACTTC.

This chain connects TRBV5-1 to TRBJ2-7, with D perhaps matching TRBD2 (6 bases). V lost 3 bases and J 7 bases, leaving 17 bases between the germline ends. This CDR3 is built from 14 residues. Germline V gives CDR1 SGHRS, CDR2 YFSETQ. Here the CDR3 reads CASSWISGEEEQYF. The CDR3 DNA reads TGCGCCAGCAGCTGGATTAGCGGAGAAGAGGAGCAGTACTTC.

There are many counts of this clonotype. With a much larger clone just one base away, this may be a read error. V and J are TRBV7-2 and TRBJ2-5; possibly TRBD1 for D (5 bases). Germline CDR1 SGHTA, CDR2 FQGNSA. V was pared by 5 bases and J by 4 bases, with 17 bases between. The CDR3 spans 15 residues. For the CDR3, the DNA is TGTGCCAGCAGCCCCCAGAGGCAGGGAATAGAGACCCAGTACTTC. Encoded protein: CASSPQRQGIETQYF. Full variable domain (outside the CDR3, taken from reference TRBV7-2 and TRBJ2-5): GAGVSQSPSNKVTEKGKDVELRCDPISGHTALYWYRQSLGQGLEFLIYFQGNSAPDKSGLPSDRFSAERTGGSVSTLTIQRTQQEDSAVYLCASSPQRQGIETQYFGPGTRLLVL.

The chain is built from TRBV27 and TRBJ2-2; 13 nucleotides agree with TRBD2. Germline V CDR1 and CDR2: MNHEY, SMNVEV (reference sequence). V gave up 3 bases and J gave up 6 bases; unmatched junction bases: 13. This CDR3 has 19 residues. In DNA form, the CDR3 reads TGTGCCAGCAGTTTTCGGGCCGGGACTAGCGGGAATGTAGCCGGGGAGCTGTTTTTT. Translated: CASSFRAGTSGNVAGELFF.

This clonotype was observed a few times. J is TRBJ2-7 and V is TRBV27, with TRBD2 as a possible D gene (7 bases). CDR1 is MNHEY and CDR2 is SMNVEV in the germline V gene (reference sequence). This CDR3 comprises 15 residues. The V gene lost 6 bases and the J gene lost 3 bases, with 18 bases spanning the gap. CDR3 in amino acids: CASRPLTGGLYEQYF. As DNA, the CDR3 is TGTGCCAGCAGACCTCTCACCGGGGGGCTCTACGAGCAGTACTTC.

This clonotype was seen only a few times. This rearrangement joins TRBV28 to TRBJ2-5, with TRBD1 matching over 8 bases. This CDR3 is 15 amino acids long. Trimming took 4 bases from V and 12 from J; bases not matched to a gene: 16. Germline loops: CDR1 MDHEN, CDR2 SYDVKM. The CDR3 sequence is CASSSPRGTGPGEYF. The CDR3 DNA sequence: TGTGCCAGCAGTTCCCCCCGCGGGACAGGCCCCGGGGAGTACTTC.

The V and J genes are TRBV29-1 and TRBJ2-7; 8 bases fit TRBD2. CDR3 size: 13 residues. Per germline, CDR1 SQVTM and CDR2 ANQGSEA. V was clipped by 8 bases and J by 2 bases; unmatched bases: 8. CDR3 loop: CSFSGGGPYEQYF. Here the CDR3 DNA reads TGCAGCTTCAGCGGGGGCGGCCCCTACGAGCAGTACTTC.

This clonotype was recorded a few times. The genes are TRBV7-2 and TRBJ2-7, with 7 bases aligning to TRBD2. The CDR3 covers 15 residues. CDR1 and CDR2 from the germline V gene are SGHTA and FQGNSA. The junction had 5 bases not matched to a gene; V was cut back by 3 bases and J by 0 bases. In DNA form, the CDR3 reads TGTGCCAGCAGCTTGGGCGGGAGAAGCTCCTACGAGCAGTACTTC. Residues: CASSLGGRSSYEQYF.

This clonotype was detected ten times or more. The V call is TRBV28, the J call TRBJ2-5, with D possibly matching TRBD2 (6 bases). Trimming took off 7 bases at V and 4 bases at J, with 19 bases between the two ends. Germline V CDR1 and CDR2: MDHEN, SYDVKM. The CDR3 loop spans 15 amino acids. The CDR3 region has the DNA TGTGCCAGCACCAATGGACGGGAGTTTGCAGAGACCCAGTACTTC. It is translated as CASTNGREFAETQYF. Full variable domain (outside the CDR3, taken from reference TRBV28 and TRBJ2-5): DVKVTQSSRYLVKRTGEKVFLECVQDMDHENMFWYRQDPGLGLRLIYFSYDVKMKEKGDIPEGYSVSREKKERFSLILESASTNQTSMYLCASTNGREFAETQYFGPGTRLLVL.

This clonotype showed up many times. The V and J genes are TRBV6-2 or TRBV6-3 and TRBJ1-1; D may be TRBD1 (6 bases). The CDR3 runs to 16 residues. Trimming took 0 bases from V and 0 from J, leaving 11 bases between them. Germline V CDR1 and CDR2: MNHEY, SVGEGT. In nucleotides, the CDR3 is TGTGCCAGCAGTTACTCGGGGGGCCCCATGAACACTGAAGCTTTCTTT. It translates to CASSYSGGPMNTEAFF.

This clonotype was counted many times. The chain employs TRBV3-1 and TRBJ1-2, with D unresolved. Trimming left V 1 base short and J 1 base short, with 4 bases between. Looked up from germline, CDR1 is LGHDT and CDR2 is YNNKEL (reference sequence). This CDR3 is 13 amino acids long. CDR3 amino acids: CASSQADNYGYTF. Here the CDR3 DNA reads TGTGCCAGCAGCCAAGCGGATAACTATGGCTACACCTTC.

A few counts support this clonotype. V is TRBV7-9 and J is TRBJ2-5; D remains unclear. Trimming took 4 bases from V and 9 from J, leaving 12 bases between them. Germline V gene sequence: CDR1 SEHNR, CDR2 FQNEAQ (reference sequence). CDR3 size: 12 residues. The DNA of the CDR3 is TGTGCCAGCAGCTCAAATCACATGGCCCAGTACTTC. It specifies CASSSNHMAQYF.